These T cell receptor beta chains were read from a single sample in a study of cytomegalovirus exposure and HLA in healthy donors. TCRdb's table, derived via immunoSEQ multiplex PCR, lists solely in-frame clones and lacks some. Recorded here are 140,000 to 150,000 clones; the top ten clones represent around 1.6%. The sequencing input was PBMCs. The receptors come from a woman in her forties or fifties in good health and CMV-seronegative. Both conserved end residues are part of each CDR3. Fields, in order: J gene, V gene, CDR3 length, D gene, CDR3 DNA, CDR3 protein. D genes are given only for firm matches.

TRBJ2-1 | TRBV7-3 | 17 | TRBD2 | TGTGCCAGCAGCTTACCCCCCGGGAGGGCCGGCTACAATGAGCAGTTCTTC | CASSLPPGRAGYNEQFF
TRBJ2-3 | TRBV7-9 | 17 | NA | TGTGCCAGCAGCCTTGGAGGGGAGTGGGAGAATCCAGATACGCAGTATTTT | CASSLGGEWENPDTQYF
TRBJ1-4 | TRBV4-3 | 14 | NA | TGCGCCAGCAGCCAAGACAGATTTAATGAAAAACTGTTTTTT | CASSQDRFNEKLFF
TRBJ1-3 | TRBV9 | 15 | TRBD1 | TGTGCCAGCAGCGGAGAGACAGGGGTAGGAAACACCATATATTTT | CASSGETGVGNTIYF
TRBJ1-1 | TRBV5-4 | 14 | NA | TGTGCCAGCAGCTGGGGGAGGGCGAACACTGAAGCTTTCTTT | CASSWGRANTEAFF
TRBJ2-1 | TRBV28 | 12 | TRBD1 | TGTGCCAGCAGTTTTGCGGGACAGGCTCAGTTCTTC | CASSFAGQAQFF
TRBJ2-3 | TRBV7-2 | 15 | TRBD2 | TGTGCCAGCAGATCCCCGACTAGCGCCCCAGATACGCAGTATTTT | CASRSPTSAPDTQYF
TRBJ1-2 | TRBV4-1 | 14 | NA | TGCGCCAGCAGCCAAGAACGGGGCAGGGGTGGCTACACCTTC | CASSQERGRGGYTF
TRBJ2-3 | TRBV28 | 13 | NA | TGTGCCAGCTCTAAGGGGAGCACAGATACGCAGTATTTT | CASSKGSTDTQYF
TRBJ2-5 | TRBV5-5 | 14 | TRBD2 | TGTGCCAGCAGCTCCGGACTAGACCAAGAGACCCAGTACTTC | CASSSGLDQETQYF
TRBJ2-7 | TRBV9 | 15 | TRBD1 | TGTGCCAGCAGCGTATCCGGACAGGGGGCGGGCGAGCAGTACTTC | CASSVSGQGAGEQYF
TRBJ2-2 | TRBV4-1 | 16 | NA | TGCGCCAGCAGCCAAGACAGGGGTATGGACACCGGGGAGCTGTTTTTT | CASSQDRGMDTGELFF
TRBJ2-7 | TRBV9 | 15 | TRBD2 | TGTGCCAGCAGCGTTTCAGGACTAGCCGGCGACGAGCAGTACTTC | CASSVSGLAGDEQYF
TRBJ2-2 | TRBV5-1 | 15 | TRBD1 | TGCGCCAGCCACGTGGGACAGGGGACGGTCGGGGAGCTGTTTTTT | CASHVGQGTVGELFF
TRBJ1-2 | TRBV7-8 | 13 | TRBD1 | TGTGCCAGCAGCCCCGGGACAGCCTATGGCTACACCTTC | CASSPGTAYGYTF
TRBJ1-4 | TRBV29-1 | 13 | TRBD1 | TGCAGCGTTGACAGGGGGCTAGGTGAAAAACTGTTTTTT | CSVDRGLGEKLFF
TRBJ2-5 | TRBV6-4 | 19 | TRBD2 | TGTGCCAGCAGTGACGAGCTCGTGACTAGCGGGAATGTCGTGGAGACCCAGTACTTC | CASSDELVTSGNVVETQYF